These 20 T cell receptor beta chains share one sample of origin, sequenced in a study of Ad26.COV2.S vaccination and SARS-CoV-2 variants. Documented treatment: roughly 20 received Ad26.COV2.S at low or high dose, single or two shots; about five received placebo; per-sample allocation not given. The investigators took samples on day 63 after the first vaccine or placebo injection. TCRdb keeps only in-frame clones here, not all; method: immunoSEQ multiplex PCR. The profile shows about 400,000 clones, 92% of them singletons. The specimen comprised peripheral blood, sampled in a trial of Ad26.COV2.S vaccine versus placebo. The receptors here all came from a person between 18 and 65 years old who received the Ad26.COV2.S COVID-19 vaccine or a placebo.

The chain has TRBV4-3 and TRBJ1-1; D is unresolved. The V end lost 0 bases, the J end lost 6 bases, and 17 bases lay between the germline ends. CDR1 and CDR2 from the germline V gene are LGHNA and YSLEER. This CDR3 has 16 amino acids. CDR3 loop: CASSQDSGGRGAEAFF. As DNA, the CDR3 is TGCGCCAGCAGCCAAGATTCAGGAGGTCGAGGAGCTGAAGCTTTCTTT.

V usage is TRBV27 and J usage is TRBJ2-2; 8 nucleotides line up with TRBD1. The V and J ends lost 6 bases and 4 bases, in that order; junction bases with no gene match: 4. The CDR3 loop spans 14 amino acids. Per germline, CDR1 MNHEY and CDR2 SMNVEV (reference sequence). In DNA form, the CDR3 reads TGTGCCAGCAGCTGGACAGGGACCACCGGGGAGCTGTTTTTT. Translated: CASSWTGTTGELFF.

The chain combines TRBV27 with TRBJ2-2; D is undetermined. Between the trimmed V and J ends, which lost 3 bases and 6 bases, there was a span of 11 bases. The CDR3 runs to 14 residues. Germline CDR1 is MNHEY and CDR2 is SMNVEV (reference sequence). The CDR3 reads CASSFEATSGELFF. The DNA of the CDR3 is TGTGCCAGCAGTTTCGAGGCTACTTCCGGGGAGCTGTTTTTT.

The gene calls are TRBV5-1 and TRBJ2-5; 10 bases are shared with TRBD2. The CDR3 is 17 residues long. Germline CDR1 SGHRS, CDR2 YFSETQ. The ends lost 0 bases at V and 1 base at J; junction bases unmatched: 6. The CDR3 here is CASSLVPSGGAQETQYF. The CDR3 DNA is TGCGCCAGCAGCTTGGTTCCCAGCGGGGGGGCCCAAGAGACCCAGTACTTC.

This clone was recorded once. A junction end diverges from the germline sequence, so it may reflect a read error. This sequence joins TRBV11-2 and TRBJ2-7; D may be TRBD1 or TRBD2 (5 bases each). The CDR3 length is 12 residues. CDR1 and CDR2 (germline): SGHAT, FQNNGV. The CDR3 nucleotides read TGTGCCAGCAGTCAAGGGGTGTCGGGACCTATCTTC. Its protein is CASSQGVSGPIF.

J is TRBJ2-3 and V is TRBV4-3; 8 bases map to TRBD2. The germline gives CDR1 LGHNA, CDR2 YSLEER. Losses at the gene ends were 2 bases for V and 3 bases for J; bases not matched to a gene: 13. This CDR3 is built from 18 residues. The CDR3 reads CASSQPLAAGGSTDTQYF. CDR3 nucleotide sequence: TGCGCCAGCAGCCAACCCCTCGCGGCGGGGGGCTCAACAGATACGCAGTATTTT.

J is TRBJ2-3 and V is TRBV10-1; 8 nucleotides match TRBD2. This CDR3 has 16 amino acids. Unmatched junction bases numbered 8, after V lost 0 bases and J lost 6 bases. Germline assignment: CDR1 WNHNN and CDR2 SYGVQD (reference sequence). The CDR3 here is CASSESIGGARDTQYF. CDR3 sequence (DNA): TGCGCCAGCAGTGAGTCGATCGGGGGGGCCAGGGATACGCAGTATTTT.

Turning to this clone: Compared with germline, one end of the junction differs, possibly owing to a read error. This sequence joins TRBV18 and TRBJ1-4; D is unclear. CDR3 length: 12 amino acids. Germline V lookup: CDR1 KGHSH, CDR2 LQKENI. For the CDR3, the DNA is TGTGCCAGCTCACCGACTAGTGAAAAACTGTTTTTT. Residues: CASSPTSEKLFF.

J is TRBJ2-3 and V is TRBV5-5, with D maybe TRBD1 (5 bases). This CDR3 region has 15 residues. The V end was cut by 5 bases, the J end by 1 base, with 14 bases between. Germline values: CDR1 SGHKS, CDR2 YYEKEE (reference sequence). The CDR3 DNA reads TGTGCCAGCAGTGGGGCCTCAGGTGGCACAGATACGCAGTATTTT. Amino acid sequence: CASSGASGGTDTQYF.

The chain uses TRBV5-1 and TRBJ1-2, with 9 bases aligning to TRBD1. Trimming cost V 1 base and J 5 bases; bases outside gene matches: 9. There are 16 residues in the CDR3. Germline assignment: CDR1 SGHRS and CDR2 YFSETQ. The CDR3 here is CASSLTPGQGSYGYTF. In nucleotides, the CDR3 is TGCGCCAGCAGCTTGACTCCGGGACAGGGATCTTATGGCTACACCTTC.

This clone showed up just a few times. The gene calls are TRBV29-1 and TRBJ2-3; 13 bases agree with TRBD2. V lost 8 bases and J lost 4; bases outside the gene matches: 9. CDR1 is SQVTM and CDR2 is ANQGSEA in the germline V gene. This CDR3 contains 15 residues. The CDR3 nucleotides are TGCAGCTTTGGACTGGGACTAGCGGGGCCAGATACGCAGTATTTT. This translates into CSFGLGLAGPDTQYF.

The chain is built from TRBV9 and TRBJ1-1; D unclear. This CDR3 comprises 16 residues. Trimming pared 0 bases from V and 0 bases from J, leaving 12 bases between. CDR1 is SGDLS, CDR2 YYNGEE, per germline. The CDR3 sequence is CASSVVGRNLNTEAFF. Written as DNA, the CDR3 is TGTGCCAGCAGCGTAGTTGGCAGAAACTTGAACACTGAAGCTTTCTTT.

The J gene is TRBJ1-1, the V gene TRBV7-2; D gene unclear. This CDR3 is built from 13 residues. CDR1 SGHTA and CDR2 FQGNSA come from the germline V gene. V lost 2 bases and J lost 1, with 5 bases in between. CDR3: CASSLTRNTEAFF. CDR3 DNA sequence: TGTGCCAGCAGCTTAACGAGGAACACTGAAGCTTTCTTT.

The rearrangement uses TRBV7-8 and TRBJ1-5, with D possibly being TRBD1 (5 bases). V was trimmed by 1 base and J by 2 bases, leaving 12 bases between them. The CDR3 runs 16 residues. The V gene's germline CDR1 is SGHVS and CDR2 FQNEAQ. The CDR3 DNA reads TGTGCCAGCAGCTTAGTTGTGGGGGTGGGCAATCAGCCCCAGCATTTT. This codes for CASSLVVGVGNQPQHF.

This clone was seen a few times. The chain combines TRBV15 with TRBJ2-1; 9 bases map to TRBD1. V gave up 3 bases and J gave up 9 bases; unmatched junction bases: 9. CDR1 is LNHNV and CDR2 is YYDKDF in the germline V gene (reference sequence). CDR3 size: 15 residues. CDR3 region: CATSRGDREFSEQFF. CDR3 coding DNA: TGTGCCACCAGCAGGGGGGACAGGGAGTTCAGTGAGCAGTTCTTC.

V gene TRBV11-2 combines with J gene TRBJ1-3, with TRBD1 matching 8 bases. Looked up from germline, CDR1 is SGHAT and CDR2 is FQNNGV. CDR3 length: 17 residues. The V gene end was trimmed by 4 bases and the J gene end by 2 bases; junction bases not matched to a gene: 10. In DNA, the CDR3 is TGTGCCAGCAGCTCCCCTCGGAAGACAGGGGCTGGAAACACCATATATTTT. Translation: CASSSPRKTGAGNTIYF.

This chain uses TRBV11-2 with TRBJ2-3; tentative D call: TRBD2 (5 bases). Germline CDR1 SGHAT, CDR2 FQNNGV. V was clipped by 2 bases and J by 5 bases, with 8 bases between them. There are 13 residues in the CDR3. CDR3: CASSLLSGDTQYF. CDR3 coding DNA: TGTGCCAGCAGCTTACTAAGCGGAGATACGCAGTATTTT.

The chain is built from TRBV7-9 and TRBJ2-2; D is possibly TRBD2 (5 bases). CDR1 and CDR2 (germline): SEHNR, FQNEAQ (reference sequence). CDR3 length: 14 residues. V was cut by 3 bases and J by 6 bases, with 11 bases left in between. The CDR3 loop is CASSLGPEAGELFF. The CDR3 nucleotides read TGTGCCAGCAGCTTGGGCCCGGAGGCCGGGGAGCTGTTTTTT.

This chain connects TRBV6-5 to TRBJ1-4, with 10 bases identical to TRBD1. CDR1 and CDR2 (germline): MNHEY, SVGAGI. The CDR3 has 14 residues. V shed 6 bases and J 8 bases; nucleotides not matched to a gene: 6. CDR3 sequence reads: CASSRDRGWEKLFF. CDR3 sequence (DNA): TGTGCCAGCAGCCGGGACAGGGGTTGGGAAAAACTGTTTTTT.

The chain carries TRBV28 and TRBJ2-7; TRBD2 agrees at 8 bases. V lost 2 bases and J lost 0; bases outside the gene matches: 0. The CDR3 extends over 14 amino acids. Germline V lookup: CDR1 MDHEN, CDR2 SYDVKM. The CDR3 DNA follows: TGTGCCAGCAGTTTAGCGGGGGGCTCCTACGAGCAGTACTTC. Encoded protein: CASSLAGGSYEQYF.